This T cell receptor beta chain was observed in a study of cytomegalovirus exposure and HLA in healthy donors (dated by TCRdb to about 2017). Study-level background: A later analysis indicated that the 95 to 150 validation repertoires were generated on the platform also employed for the 700 or so repertoires of the first cohort. The study aimed to test whether cataloging public T cell receptors could reveal signatures of past pathogen exposure. The study combined high-throughput TCR immunosequencing, statistical association of individual TCRs with disease status, and machine learning to predict cytomegalovirus infection status. A separate validation cohort of roughly 110 different subjects was used in addition to the 666-subject first cohort. Points the paper makes about the study in general: A few of the identified cytomegalovirus-associated TCR beta chains were confirmed in vitro to be specific for cytomegalovirus antigens. The authors suggested that the approach could potentially be extended to other disease states and immunological phenotypes. A later analysis lacked HLA typing for the validation cohort, so it scored co-occurrence in that cohort across all 120 or so repertoires. While some public TCRs were present in many individuals, most TCR sequences turned up only very rarely across donors. In the study, around 150 TCR beta chains were listed as associated with cytomegalovirus. The classifier was reported to diagnose cytomegalovirus status with high specificity and sensitivity in both the original cohort and the validation cohort. Of the cluster scores, about 94% were above 0 in a later analysis, which found that TCRs clustered in the first cohort also tended to co-occur in the 110 or so validation repertoires.

Concerning this clone itself: It has no known antigen specificity. No much larger clone is present one base from it, and per-base qualities are unavailable.

The donors were included in the validation cohort of some 120 subjects, a group kept apart from the 666-subject first cohort. The library was produced with the immunoSEQ multiplex PCR assay. The published analysis was carried out like this. A statistical classification framework was built for diagnosing cytomegalovirus status from the catalog of TCR beta chain sequences. TCRdb carries this immuneACCESS record with in-frame sequences only. Its versions omit some clonotypes, under half of them owing to an unresolved V gene in the studies checked, with the rest unexplained. The V and J calls and clone size were taken over from that table, and D and trimming were inferred from the DNA. The sample table contains over 110,000 clones; only one count was recorded for around 86% of them. Clones ranked in the top ten supply roughly 9% of the sample. Sequenced input: PBMCs. This sequence originates from a man younger than 35 in good health and CMV-seropositive.

The CDR3 here reads CASSFSGGEDTQYF. The DNA reads as follows: TGTGCCAGCAGTTTTAGCGGGGGTGAAGATACGCAGTATTTT. The chain links TRBV6-5 with TRBJ2-3; the junction holds 9 bases that match TRBD2. From cysteine to phenylalanine, the CDR3 is 14 amino acids long. Solely the CDR3 DNA is kept, with 42 bases framed from the first base. CDR1 and CDR2 (MNHEY, SVGAGI) derive from the germline V gene. V ends up 4 bases short and J 5 bases short, with an unmatched junction base count of 4.